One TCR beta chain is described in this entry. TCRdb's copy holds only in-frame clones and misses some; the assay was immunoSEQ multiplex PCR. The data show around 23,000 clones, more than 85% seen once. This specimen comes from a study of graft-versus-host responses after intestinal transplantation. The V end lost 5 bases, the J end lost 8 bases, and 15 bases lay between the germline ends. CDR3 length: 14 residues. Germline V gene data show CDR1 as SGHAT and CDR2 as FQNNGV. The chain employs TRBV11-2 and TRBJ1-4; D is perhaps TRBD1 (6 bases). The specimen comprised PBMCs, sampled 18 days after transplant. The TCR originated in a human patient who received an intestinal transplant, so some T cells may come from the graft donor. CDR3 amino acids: CASSGTRNLEKLFF. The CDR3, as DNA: TGTGCCAGCAGCGGGACAAGGAATTTAGAAAAACTGTTTTTT.